This T cell receptor (beta chain) was captured in a study of T cell repertoires in cytomegalovirus infection. For the study at large: The authors relied on CMV epitopes, both recently identified HLA-C-restricted and well-studied HLA-B-restricted. Matching HLA type, along with CMV infection, was indicated by public TCR beta signatures. The study, taken as a whole, reports: HLA-C-restricted TCR beta clonotypes specific for CMV led the ex vivo response. Cumulative frequency (of public TCR beta family members) identified carriers of CMV plus the relevant HLA.

TCRdb reprocessed the reads via MiXCR and lists one record per CDR3 protein. The profile shows about 150,000 distinct CDR3 sequences, around 32% of them singletons. As concerns this clonotype: Its antigen is not identified. An end of the junction differs from the germline gene, which may be a read error.

This CDR3 has 17 residues. The germline gives CDR1 DFQATT, CDR2 SNEGSKA (reference sequence). The sample was CD8+ T cells from cultured PBMCs, taken from culture after CMV antigen stimulation. The origin of this receptor is a human donor in good health (CMV status not recorded). Some clones in this sample may be carry-over from other donors' samples. V usage is TRBV20-1 and J usage is TRBJ2-5; 10 bases are a match to TRBD1. DNA of the CDR3: TGCAGTGCCAGAGGAGAAATACCGGGACAGGGGTCCTTGACCCAGTACTTC. This translates into CSARGEIPGQGSLTQYF.